The rows below give T cell receptor beta chains drawn from one sample of a study of T-cell reconstitution after alpha-beta-depleted transplantation in children. TCRdb re-called the PCR reads through MiXCR, storing one row per CDR3 protein. The sample lists about 240,000 distinct CDR3 sequences, about 23% seen once, with about 2.6% in the top ten. The sample here was PBMCs, taken before TCRalphabeta/CD19-depleted stem cell transplant. The receptors originated from a girl aged 2-15 years with Fanconi anemia, due to receive a stem cell transplant. Each CDR3 is given with its conserved first and last residue. D genes are given only for firm matches. The size entry is marked missing in some rows and otherwise reads once, few, many or a size class.

v_gene	j_gene	abundance	d_gene	len	CDR3nt	CDR3aa
TRBV7-2	TRBJ2-7	many	NA	12	TGTGCCAGCAGTTTACCCCGGGAGAACCAGTACTTC	CASSLPRENQYF
TRBV5-1	TRBJ2-7	NA	NA	14	TGCGCCAGCAGCTACGGGACTGTACCCTACGAGCAGTACTTC	CASSYGTVPYEQYF
TRBV29-1	TRBJ2-3	few	NA	13	TGCAGCGTTGCTATAGAGCGCACAGATACGCAGTATTTT	CSVAIERTDTQYF
TRBV28	TRBJ2-7	NA	NA	14	TGTGCCAGCCTCCCTAGGGTGGAGGGCTACGAGCAGTACTTC	CASLPRVEGYEQYF
TRBV6-2/TRBV6-3	TRBJ2-7	NA	NA	13	TGTGCCAGCAGTTACCAGGGGACGCTCGAGCAGTACTTC	CASSYQGTLEQYF
TRBV20-1	TRBJ2-1	many	NA	10	TGCAGTGCCAGACCAGGTGTTGAGTTCTTC	CSARPGVEFF
TRBV29-1	TRBJ1-3	many	NA	15	TGCAGCGTTGAAGGCTGGGGGCCGAAAGGAAACACCATATATTTT	CSVEGWGPKGNTIYF
TRBV28	TRBJ2-4	NA	TRBD1	16	TGTGCCAGCAGTTCTCAGGGGGCTAGGACCAAAAACATTCAGTACTTC	CASSSQGARTKNIQYF
TRBV7-2	TRBJ2-5	NA	NA	15	TGTGCCAGCAGCTCGGGGAGTCTGGGCGTCGGGACCCAGTACTTC	CASSSGSLGVGTQYF
TRBV3-1	TRBJ2-1	NA	NA	13	TGTGCCAGCAATGGAGTGGGAGACAATGAGCAGTTCTTC	CASNGVGDNEQFF
TRBV20-1	TRBJ2-1	many	NA	16	TGCAGTGCAAACAGCTTCGCCATAGGCTCCTACAATGAGCAGTTCTTC	CSANSFAIGSYNEQFF
TRBV4-2	TRBJ2-1	few	TRBD2	18	TGTGCCAGCAGCCAAGAAGGCGGTGGACTAGCGACCGGGAGAAAGCAGTTCTTC	CASSQEGGGLATGRKQFF
TRBV5-1	TRBJ2-3	NA	NA	14	TGCGCCAGCAGCCCGCTCTCTAGCACAGATACGCAGTATTTT	CASSPLSSTDTQYF
TRBV10-3	TRBJ2-3	NA	TRBD1	13	TGTGCCGTTGGGACAGGGTTTATAGATACGCAGTATTTT	CAVGTGFIDTQYF
TRBV20-1	TRBJ2-1	few	TRBD2	17	TGCAGTGCTATACGACCTAGGACTAGCGGGGGGGCGGATGAGCAGTTCTTC	CSAIRPRTSGGADEQFF
TRBV29-1	TRBJ2-5	NA	TRBD2	14	TGCAGCGTTGAAGTACTAGCGGGAGTGGAGACCCAGTACTTC	CSVEVLAGVETQYF
TRBV5-5	TRBJ2-2	NA	NA	13	TGTGCCAGCAGCTTGGTCGAGCCCGGGGAGCTGTTTTTT	CASSLVEPGELFF
TRBV20-1	TRBJ2-1	few	TRBD2	12	TGCAGTGCTAGAGATTGGACTAGCGGGCAGTTCTTC	CSARDWTSGQFF
TRBV25-1	TRBJ2-5	NA	NA	14	TGTGCCAGCAGCGGCCTTGGGGGAGAAGAGACCCAGTACTTC	CASSGLGGEETQYF
TRBV7-2	TRBJ2-7	NA	TRBD2	17	TGTGCCAGCAGCTCCCCAATTCTAGCGGGAGGAAACTACGAGCAGTACTTC	CASSSPILAGGNYEQYF
TRBV29-1	TRBJ1-2	NA	NA	17	TGCAGCGCCTTCGTACTATTCGGGGCCTCCGGGGACTATGGCTACACCTTC	CSAFVLFGASGDYGYTF
TRBV29-1	TRBJ2-4	many	NA	16	TGCAGCGTCGTTTTGACGCATTTGCTAGCCAAAAACATTCAGTACTTC	CSVVLTHLLAKNIQYF
TRBV5-1	TRBJ2-2	many	NA	14	TGCGCCAGCAGCTCGCAGGGGCCCTTGACAGAGCTGTTTTTT	CASSSQGPLTELFF
TRBV13	TRBJ2-7	NA	TRBD2	15	TGTGCCAGCAGCGTCCCTCCGGGACTAGCTTCCGAGCAGTACTTC	CASSVPPGLASEQYF
TRBV3-1	TRBJ2-1	NA	NA	12	TGTGCCAGCAGCCCCACTTACAATGAGCAGTTCTTC	CASSPTYNEQFF
TRBV12-3/TRBV12-4	TRBJ2-1	many	TRBD2	16	TGTGCCAGCAGTTTACCAGGACTAGCGGGAGGCGAAGGGGAGTTCTTC	CASSLPGLAGGEGEFF
TRBV7-2	TRBJ2-7	once	TRBD2	14	TGTGCCAGCAGCATTCGGACTAGTTCCTACGAGCAGTACTTC	CASSIRTSSYEQYF
TRBV29-1	TRBJ2-5	many	NA	11	TGCAGCGTTGTGGGGGGCGAGACCCAGTACTTC	CSVVGGETQYF
TRBV7-3	TRBJ2-5	few	TRBD2	17	TGTGCCAGCAGCTTGGGGAGGACTAGCGGGGAAAAAGAGACCCAGTACTTC	CASSLGRTSGEKETQYF
TRBV29-1	TRBJ2-1	NA	NA	16	TGCAGCGTTTCGGTCCACACGGGAGTGTCCTACAATGAGCAGTTCTTC	CSVSVHTGVSYNEQFF
TRBV29-1	TRBJ2-1	NA	TRBD2	15	TGCGGCGTTGATTGGAGAACTAGCGGGATGTATGAGCAGTTCTTC	CGVDWRTSGMYEQFF
TRBV28	TRBJ2-3	few	NA	12	TGTGCCATCGGACCCTACACAGATACGCAGTATTTT	CAIGPYTDTQYF
TRBV15	TRBJ2-2	many	TRBD1	16	TGTGCCACCAGCAGAGGGACAGGGTACGGCACCGGGGAGCTGTTTTTT	CATSRGTGYGTGELFF
TRBV28	TRBJ2-7	once	NA	16	TGTGCCAGCAGCTCCTGGGGAGGACCCAGCTCCTACGAGCAGTACTTC	CASSSWGGPSSYEQYF
TRBV5-1	TRBJ2-5	many	NA	11	TGCGCCAGCAGGTCCTGGGAGACCCAGTACTTC	CASRSWETQYF
TRBV20-1	TRBJ2-7	many	TRBD2	14	TGCAGTGCTAGACTCCCAGCGGGGCCTCAAGAGCAGTACTTC	CSARLPAGPQEQYF
TRBV20-1	TRBJ2-1	few	TRBD2	14	TGCAGTGCTAGGACTAGCGGGAGAGACAATGAGCAGTTCTTC	CSARTSGRDNEQFF
TRBV5-1	TRBJ2-1	NA	TRBD2	14	TGCGCCAGCAGGCGGGAGGGCCCCAGCAATGAGCAGTTCTTC	CASRREGPSNEQFF
TRBV6-6	TRBJ2-7	many	NA	13	TGTGCCAGCAGTCGGGGATTCGCCTACGAGCAGTACTTC	CASSRGFAYEQYF
TRBV7-9	TRBJ2-7	NA	TRBD2	16	TGTGCCAGCAGCTTGCGACTAGCGGGAGTCCTTGACGAGCAGTACTTC	CASSLRLAGVLDEQYF
TRBV6-1	TRBJ2-3	many	TRBD2	18	TGTGCCAGCAGTAGATTCCTAGCGGGGGGGAAAGGCACAGATACGCAGTATTTT	CASSRFLAGGKGTDTQYF
TRBV29-1	TRBJ1-5	NA	NA	13	TGCAGCGTTTTGATATATAGCAATCAGCCCCAGCATTTT	CSVLIYSNQPQHF
TRBV12-3/TRBV12-4	TRBJ2-3	few	NA	16	TGTGCCAGCAGTTTAAACCCTCGTATTAGCACAGATACGCAGTATTTT	CASSLNPRISTDTQYF
TRBV7-9	TRBJ2-3	NA	NA	12	TGTGCCAGCAGCTTACGAGTAGATACGCAGTATTTT	CASSLRVDTQYF
TRBV29-1	TRBJ2-2	many	NA	15	TGCAGCGTTGGTCAACTAGGACAAAACACCGGGGAGCTGTTTTTT	CSVGQLGQNTGELFF
TRBV7-3	TRBJ2-2	many	TRBD2	20	TGTGCCAGCAGCGACCTAGGCGGGGGTCAGGGACTCCCCGAACTGGGGGAGCTGTTTTTT	CASSDLGGGQGLPELGELFF
TRBV12-3/TRBV12-4	TRBJ2-1	few	NA	18	TGTGCCAGCAGTTTATCGCACGTTGTGGGAGAATTGGGCAATGAGCAGTTCTTC	CASSLSHVVGELGNEQFF
TRBV10-3	TRBJ1-4	NA	TRBD1	16	TGTGCCATCAGTGCAGGGGGCGCCGCAACTAATGAAAAACTGTTTTTT	CAISAGGAATNEKLFF
TRBV10-3	TRBJ2-7	many	NA	11	TGTGCCATCAGCACACAAGACGAGCAGTACTTC	CAISTQDEQYF
TRBV29-1	TRBJ2-4	NA	TRBD1	13	TGCAGCGTCGCGGGACAGGGCATGAACATTCAGTACTTC	CSVAGQGMNIQYF
TRBV2	TRBJ2-1	NA	TRBD1	13	TGTGCCAGCAGCGACAGGGCGAGAGGTGAGCAGTTCTTC	CASSDRARGEQFF
TRBV24-1	TRBJ2-2	NA	NA	15	TGTGCCACCAGTGAGGCAGGTTTGAACACCGGGGAGCTGTTTTTT	CATSEAGLNTGELFF